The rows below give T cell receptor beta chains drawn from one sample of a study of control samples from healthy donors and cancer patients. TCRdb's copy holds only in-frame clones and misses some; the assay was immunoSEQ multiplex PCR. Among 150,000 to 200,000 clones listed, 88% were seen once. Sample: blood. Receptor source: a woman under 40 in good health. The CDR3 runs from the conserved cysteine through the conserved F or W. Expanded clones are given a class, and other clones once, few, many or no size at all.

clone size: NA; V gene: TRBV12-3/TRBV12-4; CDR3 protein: CASSFSNQPQHF
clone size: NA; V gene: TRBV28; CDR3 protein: CASSLGGAVGGYTF
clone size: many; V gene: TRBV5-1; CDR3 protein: CASSLDGLGLSSSEAFF
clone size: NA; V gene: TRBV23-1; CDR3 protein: CASSPGGWGRCDYGYTF
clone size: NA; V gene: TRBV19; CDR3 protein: CASSEISGVIQYF
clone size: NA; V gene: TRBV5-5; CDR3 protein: CASSLVLAATHEQYF
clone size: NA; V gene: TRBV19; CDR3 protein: CASSVTGVGRETQYF
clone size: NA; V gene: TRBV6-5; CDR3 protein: CASSRGPPGYGYTF
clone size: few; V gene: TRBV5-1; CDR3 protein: CASSFGRIGTGELFF
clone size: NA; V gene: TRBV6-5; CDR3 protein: CASSPQETYNSPLHF
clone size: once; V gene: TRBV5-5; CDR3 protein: CASSLVAGGRDGYTF
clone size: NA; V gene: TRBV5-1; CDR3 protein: CASSLGHPGNTIYF
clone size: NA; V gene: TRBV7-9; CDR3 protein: CASSPGTSGDLKWPNEQYF
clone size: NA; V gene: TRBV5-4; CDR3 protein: CASSLTNTEAFF
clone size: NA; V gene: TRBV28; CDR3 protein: CASSRTARNEKLFF
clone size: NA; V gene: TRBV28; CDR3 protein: CASSLFLVGFLGGNTIYF
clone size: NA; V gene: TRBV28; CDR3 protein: CASSGFRDTTTYEQYF
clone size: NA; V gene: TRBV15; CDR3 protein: CATSRVGRGYEQYF
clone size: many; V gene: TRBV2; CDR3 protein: CASIGRRPNTEAFF
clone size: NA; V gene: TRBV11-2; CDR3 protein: CASSRGGRDTDTQYF
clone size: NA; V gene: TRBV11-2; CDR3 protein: CASSLDQGVYYGYTF
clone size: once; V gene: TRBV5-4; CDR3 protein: CARNLGGRGGTDTQYF
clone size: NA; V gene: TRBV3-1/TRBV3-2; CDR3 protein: CASSRNRGGYGYTF
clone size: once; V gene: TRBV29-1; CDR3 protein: CSVEGGGEGGYTF
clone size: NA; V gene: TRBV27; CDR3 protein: CASSFRGTGATEAFF
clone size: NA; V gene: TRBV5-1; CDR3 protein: CASSYGTDTEAFF
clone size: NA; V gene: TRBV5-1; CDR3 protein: CASSLGPGTQYNEQFF
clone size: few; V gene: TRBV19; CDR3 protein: CASRDRGNSPLHF
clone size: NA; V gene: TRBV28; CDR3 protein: CGTGRDTEAFF
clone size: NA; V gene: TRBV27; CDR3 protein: CASSSSALASGNTIYF
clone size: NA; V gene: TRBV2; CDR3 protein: CASSLAGGTDTQYF
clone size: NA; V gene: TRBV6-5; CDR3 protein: CASSYRRGASKNIQYF
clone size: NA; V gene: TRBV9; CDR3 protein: CASNRGNTGELFF
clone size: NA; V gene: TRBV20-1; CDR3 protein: CSVSGRGYARTDTQYF
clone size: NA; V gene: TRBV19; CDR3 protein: CASSIYAGQGHQPQHF
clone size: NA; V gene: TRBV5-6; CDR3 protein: CASSFTGTGPDTQYF
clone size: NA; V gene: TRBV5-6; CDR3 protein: CASSLVGQGYGYTF
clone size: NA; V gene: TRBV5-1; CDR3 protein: CASSLGGVNAIDYTF
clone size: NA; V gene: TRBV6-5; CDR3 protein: CASTTDHRGQETQYF
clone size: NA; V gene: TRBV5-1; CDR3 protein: CASSWGLAGLTPSYNEQFF
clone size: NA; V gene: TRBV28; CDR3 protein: CASSFRDRGLTAFF
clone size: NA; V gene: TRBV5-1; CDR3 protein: CASSPKGNSPLHF
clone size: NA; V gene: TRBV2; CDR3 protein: CASSRGPASSYEQYF
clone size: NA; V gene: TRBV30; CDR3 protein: CAWSVNMNTEAFF
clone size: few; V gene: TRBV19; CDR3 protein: CASSLPGIAGVETQYF
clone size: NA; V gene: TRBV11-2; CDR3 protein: CASSLFGTGALMNTEAFF
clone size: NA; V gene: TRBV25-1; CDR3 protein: CASSPRNTGELFF
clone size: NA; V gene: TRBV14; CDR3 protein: CASSQGWEWGNEQFF
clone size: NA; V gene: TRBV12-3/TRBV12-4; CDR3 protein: CASGNRVDQPQHF
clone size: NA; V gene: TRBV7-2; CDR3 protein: CASSSSPDGEQFF
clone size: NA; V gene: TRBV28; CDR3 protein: CASSDRETEAFF